These T cell receptor beta chains were read from a single sample in a study of control samples from healthy donors and cancer patients. TCRdb keeps only in-frame clones here, not all; method: immunoSEQ multiplex PCR. Of 96,000 or so clones detected, more than 80% appear once; the ten largest clones hold 8% to 9.5%. The sequenced material came from blood. The receptors shown here come from a man aged 18 to 30 in good health. CDR3s include the opening cysteine and the closing phenylalanine or tryptophan. D genes are given only for firm matches. For some rows the clone size is stated as once, few or many, or as a class when expanded; others skip it.

d_call j_call v_call clone_size cdr3_aa cdr3_nt
TRBD1 TRBJ1-1 TRBV27 . CASSLTGTGLLGTEAFF TGTGCCAGCAGTTTAACCGGGACAGGGCTTCTTGGCACTGAAGCTTTCTTT
TRBD2 TRBJ2-7 TRBV10-3 . CAISEREGSYEQYF TGTGCCATCAGTGAACGGGAGGGCTCCTACGAGCAGTACTTC
. TRBJ1-2 TRBV6-1 . CASSEARGGPYGYTF TGTGCCAGCAGTGAAGCACGGGGGGGGCCCTATGGCTACACCTTC
TRBD1 TRBJ2-2 TRBV11-3 once CASSSGQGGTGELFF TGTGCCAGCAGCTCAGGACAGGGGGGCACCGGGGAGCTGTTTTTT
. TRBJ1-1 TRBV2 . CASRNRVKSTEAFF TGTGCCAGCAGGAACAGGGTTAAGAGCACTGAAGCTTTCTTT
. TRBJ2-3 TRBV7-3 . CASSLDRTDTQYF TGTGCCAGCAGCTTGGATCGCACAGATACGCAGTATTTT
. TRBJ1-2 TRBV19 . CASSLLKNYGYTF TGTGCCAGTAGTTTATTAAAGAACTATGGCTACACCTTC
. TRBJ1-2 TRBV20-1 . CSARGVDF TGCAGTGCTAGAGGGGTGGACTTC
TRBD1 TRBJ1-4 TRBV7-8 once CASSYRQGLREKLFF TGTGCCAGCAGCTACAGACAGGGGTTAAGGGAAAAACTGTTTTTT
. TRBJ1-3 TRBV2 . CASRNGGFGNTIYF TGTGCCAGCAGAAATGGTGGGTTTGGAAACACCATATATTTT
. TRBJ2-1 TRBV5-1 . CASSFGGRRSYNEQFF TGCGCCAGCAGCTTCGGTGGGCGGCGCTCCTACAATGAGCAGTTCTTC
TRBD1 TRBJ2-2 TRBV11-2 . CASSSPLAGGNTGELFF TGTGCCAGCAGCTCCCCCTTGGCAGGGGGGAACACCGGGGAGCTGTTTTTT
. TRBJ2-3 TRBV19 . CASSIDLTEYTQYF TGTGCCAGTAGTATAGATCTTACGGAGTATACGCAGTATTTT
. TRBJ1-1 TRBV6-5 . CASSYSPKTGNTEAFF TGTGCCAGCAGTTACTCACCAAAGACGGGGAACACTGAAGCTTTCTTT
. TRBJ2-7 TRBV6-1 . CASSGPGADSSYEQYF TGTGCCAGCAGTGGCCCCGGGGCAGACTCTTCCTACGAGCAGTACTTC
TRBD1 TRBJ2-4 TRBV18 . CASSPPSGQGENIQYF TGTGCCAGCTCACCACCCTCAGGACAGGGGGAAAACATTCAGTACTTC
. TRBJ2-1 TRBV11-2 . CASSSDRSNEQFF TGTGCCAGCAGCTCCGACCGTTCCAATGAGCAGTTCTTC
. TRBJ2-5 TRBV7-3 . CASSLSPQETQYF TGTGCCAGCAGCCTCTCCCCCCAAGAGACCCAGTACTTC
. TRBJ1-1 TRBV5-8 . CASSLLEAFF TGTGCCAGCAGCTTGCTGGAAGCTTTCTTT
. TRBJ1-6 TRBV5-4 . CASSPETGVNSPLHF TGTGCCAGCAGCCCCGAAACAGGAGTAAATTCACCCCTCCACTTT
. TRBJ2-7 TRBV29-1 once CSVVGHEQYF TGCAGCGTTGTTGGCCACGAGCAGTACTTC
. TRBJ2-1 TRBV9 . CASSVGQGYNEQFF TGTGCCAGCAGCGTAGGTCAGGGCTACAATGAGCAGTTCTTC
. TRBJ2-1 TRBV15 . CATNQGKMYNEQFF TGTGCCACCAATCAGGGAAAGATGTACAATGAGCAGTTCTTC
TRBD2 TRBJ2-1 TRBV5-1 once CASSLVVSGINEQFF TGCGCCAGCAGCTTGGTGGTTAGCGGGATAAATGAGCAGTTCTTC
. TRBJ1-3 TRBV18 . CASSPQGYGNTIYF TGTGCCAGCTCACCACAGGGATATGGAAACACCATATATTTT
. TRBJ2-1 TRBV12-3/TRBV12-4 . CATGQRSEQFF TGTGCCACTGGCCAGAGATCTGAGCAGTTCTTC
. TRBJ1-1 TRBV12-3/TRBV12-4 . CASSFAGTEAFF TGTGCCAGCAGTTTCGCAGGCACTGAAGCTTTCTTT
. TRBJ1-1 TRBV27 . CASSFGPSNTEAFF TGTGCCAGCAGTTTTGGGCCTTCGAACACTGAAGCTTTCTTT
. TRBJ2-7 TRBV7-2 . CASSLVSSYEQYF TGTGCCAGCAGCTTAGTCAGCTCCTACGAGCAGTACTTC
TRBD1 TRBJ1-1 TRBV27 . CASSSTGVNTEAFF TGTGCCAGCAGTTCTACAGGGGTAAACACTGAAGCTTTCTTT
. TRBJ2-1 TRBV7-2 . CASSSRVSSYNEQFF TGTGCCAGCAGCTCACGGGTAAGCTCCTACAATGAGCAGTTCTTC
TRBD1 TRBJ1-2 TRBV9 . CASTGQGATYGYTF TGTGCCAGCACAGGACAGGGGGCTACCTATGGCTACACCTTC
. TRBJ1-6 TRBV27 . CASSLGPNSPLHF TGTGCCAGCAGTTTAGGCCCGAATTCACCCCTCCACTTT
. TRBJ1-6 TRBV6-5 . CATSGSPLHF TGTGCCACTTCTGGATCACCCCTCCACTTT
. TRBJ1-1 TRBV7-9 . CASSSSRVEDTEAFF TGTGCCAGCAGCTCGTCCAGGGTGGAGGATACTGAAGCTTTCTTT
TRBD1 TRBJ1-1 TRBV27 . CASSEGAITEAFF TGTGCCAGCAGCGAGGGGGCAATTACTGAAGCTTTCTTT
. TRBJ1-2 TRBV13 . CASSLAWSGYTF TGTGCCAGCAGCTTAGCCTGGTCCGGCTACACCTTC
TRBD1 TRBJ1-6 TRBV6-2/TRBV6-3 . CASSYQGLRGSPLHF TGTGCCAGCAGTTACCAAGGACTCAGGGGGTCACCCCTCCACTTT
. TRBJ1-1 TRBV3-1/TRBV3-2 . CASSQDWRVTEAFF TGTGCCAGCAGCCAAGATTGGAGGGTCACTGAAGCTTTCTTT
. TRBJ1-1 TRBV7-8 . CASSLIPSPEAFF TGTGCCAGCAGCTTAATCCCCAGTCCTGAAGCTTTCTTT
TRBD1 TRBJ1-5 TRBV6-2/TRBV6-3 . CASSYDWDREGYKSNQPQHF TGTGCCAGCAGTTACGACTGGGACAGGGAGGGATATAAGAGCAATCAGCCCCAGCATTTT
. TRBJ1-1 TRBV5-1 . CASSLLGSEAFF TGCGCCAGCAGCTTGTTAGGGAGTGAAGCTTTCTTT
. TRBJ1-3 TRBV25-1 . CASSSVNSGNTIYF TGTGCCAGCAGTTCAGTGAACTCTGGAAACACCATATATTTT
. TRBJ1-2 TRBV28 . CASSLGGGYTF TGTGCCAGCAGTTTAGGAGGTGGCTACACCTTC
. TRBJ1-1 TRBV29-1 . CSVGFRARDTEAFF TGCAGCGTTGGATTCAGGGCCCGAGACACTGAAGCTTTCTTT
. TRBJ2-7 TRBV11-2 . CASRSAGLPTYEQYF TGTGCCAGCAGATCCGCGGGGCTTCCTACCTACGAGCAGTACTTC
TRBD1 TRBJ1-2 TRBV7-9 . CASSYETGGEGYTF TGTGCCAGCAGCTACGAGACAGGGGGCGAAGGCTACACCTTC
TRBD2 TRBJ2-7 TRBV6-1 . CASSEYWGGQLGEQYF TGTGCCAGCAGTGAATATTGGGGAGGGCAGCTGGGGGAGCAGTACTTC
TRBD1 TRBJ2-1 TRBV5-1 . CASSRTGDNEQFF TGCGCCAGCAGCCGGACAGGGGACAATGAGCAGTTCTTC
. TRBJ1-5 TRBV30 . CAWGSRDLSKNQPQHF TGTGCCTGGGGGAGCCGGGACCTATCTAAAAATCAGCCCCAGCATTTT
. TRBJ1-3 TRBV6-5 . CASRRGNTIYF TGTGCCAGCAGGCGGGGAAACACCATATATTTT
. TRBJ2-7 TRBV29-1 . CSVALGGPIYEQYF TGCAGCGTTGCCCTCGGGGGGCCCATCTACGAGCAGTACTTC